The sequence of this T cell receptor (beta chain) was determined in a study of a mutant IDH1 vaccine in newly diagnosed glioma. Study at large: Beforehand, treatment had been radiotherapy, temozolomide, or both; the majority received both.

This table comes from immunoSEQ multiplex PCR, and its TCRdb copy is limited to in-frame clones, with some not included. Of around 50,000 clones in the sample, 86% were seen once. Time point described: baseline, week 1 (first vaccination visit). Treatment given: pre-vaccination baseline after standard-of-care therapy. The V gene end was trimmed by 4 bases and the J gene end by 5 bases; junction bases not matched to a gene: 7. The CDR3 has 15 amino acids. CDR1 and CDR2 (germline): SGHTS, YDEGEE. V gene TRBV5-8 combines with J gene TRBJ2-5; 11 bases agree with TRBD1. The sequencing used PBMCs, collected from a glioma patient treated with radiotherapy, temozolomide or both. The receptor's source is a man aged 40-49 years with glioma. The CDR3 bases are TGTGCCAGCAGCAAAACCGGGACAGGGGGTGAGACCCAGTACTTC. Its protein product is CASSKTGTGGETQYF.